This T cell receptor (beta chain) derives from a study of identical twins. The study's findings and limits: A cross-sectional statistical analysis, not follow-up of the same donors, supported the conclusions.

A note on this clonotype: Its antigen is not identified.

Using its own MiXCR run on the 5' RACE reads, TCRdb lists one record per CDR3 protein. The sample lists under 300,000 distinct CDR3 sequences; over 11% were seen once. This TCR was recovered from a young woman in good health. Specimen: memory (CD45RO+) T cells sorted from blood.

The CDR3: CASSPWGTATYEQYF. In nucleotides, the CDR3 is TGTGCCAGCAGCCCATGGGGGACAGCGACCTACGAGCAGTACTTC. V usage is TRBV3-1 and J usage is TRBJ2-7, with TRBD1 matching over 7 bases. CDR1 and CDR2 from the germline V gene are LGHDT and YNNKEL (reference sequence). CDR3 length: 15 residues. The junction had 8 bases not matched to a gene; V was cut back by 4 bases and J by 2 bases.